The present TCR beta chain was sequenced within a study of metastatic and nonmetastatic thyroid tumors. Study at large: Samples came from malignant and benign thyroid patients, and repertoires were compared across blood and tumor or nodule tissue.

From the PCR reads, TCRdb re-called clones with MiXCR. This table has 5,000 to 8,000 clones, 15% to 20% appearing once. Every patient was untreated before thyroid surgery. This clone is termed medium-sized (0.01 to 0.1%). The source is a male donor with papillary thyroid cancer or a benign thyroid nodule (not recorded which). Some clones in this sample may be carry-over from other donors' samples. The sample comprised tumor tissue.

The CDR3 protein is CSVAPTQGEQYF. The CDR3 region has the DNA TGCAGCGTAGCCCCGACCCAAGGGGAGCAGTACTTC. V and J are TRBV29-1 and TRBJ2-7, with D unresolved. The V gene lost 6 bases and the J gene lost 7 bases, with 16 bases spanning the gap. Germline V CDR1 and CDR2: SQVTM, ANQGSEA. The CDR3 is 12 amino acids.